This T cell receptor beta chain was obtained from a study of blood T cell repertoires in COVID-19. About the research overall: Samples representing acute and convalescent COVID-19 were sourced from the United States, Italy and Spain.

CDR3 size: 17 residues. Per germline, CDR1 LGHNA and CDR2 YSLEER. Trimming at V came to 0 bases and at J to 5 bases, leaving 9 bases not matched to a gene. Per the authors' pipeline: Amplified reference gene primers provided the basis for estimating nucleated cell counts. This table comes from immunoSEQ multiplex PCR, and its TCRdb copy is limited to in-frame clones, with some not included. V and J calls and clone size are given by that table; D and trimming were obtained from the DNA. The data contain around 81,000 clones, around four fifths of them singletons. Specimen: peripheral blood. The chain recombines TRBV4-3 with TRBJ2-5; 10 bases are a match to TRBD2. The receptor's source is a man between 45 and 60 years old with acute or convalescent COVID-19. CDR3 sequence: CASSQDRLTSGVETQYF. The CDR3 DNA reads as TGCGCCAGCAGCCAAGATAGATTAACTAGCGGGGTGGAGACCCAGTACTTC.